This T cell receptor (beta chain) comes out of a study of CXCR3-negative and CXCR3-positive naive CD8 T cells. Study-level results: Cryopreserved PBMCs had partly decreased CXCR3 expression; fresh PBMCs were used in most assays. Researchers report that CXCR3-positive naive cells carry more hydrophobic TRB CDR3s than CXCR3-negative naive cells. In naive cells, CXCR3-negative and CXCR3-positive subsets had similar TRBV-TRBJ usage; memory cells differed.

It was by 5' RACE with UMI labels that the TRB cDNA libraries were prepared. From the 5' RACE reads, TCRdb lists one entry per CDR3 protein and no DNA. The table lists about 89,000 distinct CDR3 sequences. On this clonotype itself: Its matching antigen is unknown.

This TCR was sampled from a human donor in good health. Some clones in this sample may be carry-over from other donors' samples. Sequencing was carried out using naive CXCR3+ CD8+ T cells from blood. As for subset: CD45RO-CCR7+CD27+CD95- naive CD8+ T cells expressing CXCR3 (TNR3+).

CDR3 amino acids: CASRKEDYNEHFF. This chain joins TRBV5-8 and TRBJ2-1. The CDR3 extends over 13 amino acids. In germline, CDR1 is SGHTS, CDR2 YDEGEE. The full variable domain, completed using reference TRBV5-8 and TRBJ2-1, is EAGVTQSPTHLIKTRGQQATLRCSPISGHTSVYWYQQALGLGLQFLLWYDEGEERNRGNFPPRFSGRQFPNYSSELNVNALELEDSALYLCASRKEDYNEHFFGPGTRLTVL.